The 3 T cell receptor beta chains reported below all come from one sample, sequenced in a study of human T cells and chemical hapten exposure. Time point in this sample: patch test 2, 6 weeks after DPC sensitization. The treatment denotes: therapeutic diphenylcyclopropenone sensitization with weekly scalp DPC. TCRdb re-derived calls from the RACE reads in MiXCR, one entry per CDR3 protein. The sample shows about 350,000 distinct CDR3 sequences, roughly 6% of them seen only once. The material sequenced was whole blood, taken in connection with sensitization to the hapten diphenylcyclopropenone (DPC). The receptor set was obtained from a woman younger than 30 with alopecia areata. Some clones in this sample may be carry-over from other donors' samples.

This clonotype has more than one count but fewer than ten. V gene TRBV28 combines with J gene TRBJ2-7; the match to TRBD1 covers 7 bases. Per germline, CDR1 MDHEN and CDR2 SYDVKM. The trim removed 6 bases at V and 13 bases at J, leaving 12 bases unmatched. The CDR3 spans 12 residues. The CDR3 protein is CASSGRHRDRYF. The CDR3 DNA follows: TGTGCCAGCAGCGGCCGGCACCGGGACAGATACTTC.

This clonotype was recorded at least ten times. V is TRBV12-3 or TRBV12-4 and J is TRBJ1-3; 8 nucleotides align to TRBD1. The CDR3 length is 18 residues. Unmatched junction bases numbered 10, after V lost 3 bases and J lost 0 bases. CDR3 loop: CASSFHRGESRSGNTIYF. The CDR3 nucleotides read TGTGCCAGCAGTTTTCACAGGGGGGAAAGTCGCTCTGGAAACACCATATATTTT.

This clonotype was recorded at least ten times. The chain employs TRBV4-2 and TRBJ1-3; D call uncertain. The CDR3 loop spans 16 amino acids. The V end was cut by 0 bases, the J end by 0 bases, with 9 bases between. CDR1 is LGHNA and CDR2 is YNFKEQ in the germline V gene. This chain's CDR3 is CASSQDPRSSGNTIYF. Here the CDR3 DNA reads TGTGCCAGCAGCCAAGATCCCCGGAGCTCTGGAAACACCATATATTTT.